This entry describes one T cell receptor (beta chain). The identical CDR3 is also encoded by other nucleotide sequences in the sample. The CDR3 spans 12 residues. Trimming removed 3 bases at V and 2 bases at J, with 4 bases between. The germline gives CDR1 MDHEN, CDR2 SYDVKM. Time point indicated: blood 4 weeks post-SBRT, at nephrectomy. Treatment meaning: 15 Gy SBRT to primary tumor, nephrectomy 4 weeks later. This entry belongs to a study of radiation and T cells in renal cell carcinoma. This table comes from immunoSEQ multiplex PCR, and its TCRdb copy is limited to in-frame clones, with some not included. The sample carries 25,000 to 40,000 clones, about 85% recorded once.

The rearrangement joins TRBV28 to TRBJ1-2; D gene ambiguous. This TCR was sampled from a man in his sixties with renal cell carcinoma. The input for sequencing was blood, taken from a patient whose treatment included radiotherapy and nephrectomy. The CDR3: CASSLGNYGYTF. CDR3 in DNA: TGTGCCAGCAGTTTGGGAAACTATGGCTACACCTTC.